This record concerns one T cell receptor delta chain sequence. Its specificity is not known. Genomic DNA from isolated PBMCs served as the sequencing template. This sample was taken from a study of gamma delta lymphoproliferative disorders and STAT genes. V was clipped by 0 bases and J by 2 bases; unmatched bases: 13. Looked up from germline, CDR1 is GEAIGNYY and CDR2 is EKD. The CDR3 has 18 amino acids. General study results and limits: Most major patient clonotypes were shared with at least one healthy donor.

TCRdb re-called the multiplex PCR reads using CATT. The data contain approximately 1,800 delta-chain clones, under 3.5% of them singletons. The rearrangement uses TRDV2 and TRDJ1; TRDD3 matches at 8 bases. The sequence came from a human donor in good health. Material: blood. The CDR3 nucleotides read TGTGCCTGTGACACCTTAGTACTGGGGGCTCGTGGGACCGATAAACTCATCTTT. Translated, it gives CACDTLVLGARGTDKLIF.